Following are 13 T cell receptor beta chains from one sample sequenced in a study of blood T cell repertoires in COVID-19. Assay: immunoSEQ multiplex PCR; the TCRdb copy retains only in-frame clones and omits some. Of roughly 180,000 clones in the sample, more than 70% are singletons; the top ten hold about 6.3%. Sequencing was carried out using PBMCs or T cells enriched from blood (not recorded which). Every receptor here comes from a man aged 40-49 years who had recovered from COVID-19.

The gene calls are TRBV5-5 and TRBJ2-1; 8 nucleotides align to TRBD2. This CDR3 has 17 amino acids. In germline, CDR1 is SGHKS, CDR2 YYEKEE (reference sequence). V shed 3 bases and J 3 bases; nucleotides not matched to a gene: 11. CDR3 in amino acids: CASSWYTGTRIYNEQFF. The CDR3 DNA is TGTGCCAGCAGCTGGTACACAGGGACTAGGATCTACAATGAGCAGTTCTTC.

The rearrangement joins TRBV5-1 to TRBJ2-7; D possibly corresponds to TRBD1 (6 bases). Trimming shortened V by 0 bases and J by 5 bases, and 12 bases separated the two germline ends. Germline-derived CDR1 and CDR2 are SGHRS and YFSETQ. There are 14 residues in the CDR3. CDR3: CASSLGQARDEQYF. The CDR3 bases are TGCGCCAGCAGCTTGGGACAGGCCCGGGACGAGCAGTACTTC. Using reference TRBV5-1 and TRBJ2-7 for the parts outside the CDR3, the full variable domain is KAGVTQTPRYLIKTRGQQVTLSCSPISGHRSVSWYQQTPGQGLQFLFEYFSETQRNKGNFPGRFSGRQFSNSRSEMNVSTLELGDSALYLCASSLGQARDEQYFGPGTRLTVT.

This chain connects TRBV5-6 to TRBJ1-2; 9 positions agree with TRBD1. V lost 4 bases, J lost 4 bases, and 11 bases stayed unmatched. The CDR3 spans 16 residues. The V gene's germline CDR1 is SGHDT and CDR2 YYEEEE. The CDR3 region has the DNA TGTGCCAGCAGCAAGTTACCGGGACAGGGAATCTATGGCTACACCTTC. The encoded protein is CASSKLPGQGIYGYTF.

This clone was counted a single time. V is TRBV11-2 and J is TRBJ2-3, with a possible D match to TRBD1 (6 bases). The CDR3 loop spans 16 amino acids. Germline V gives CDR1 SGHAT, CDR2 FQNNGV. The V and J ends lost 3 bases and 6 bases respectively, with 19 bases between them. Here the CDR3 reads CASSLPWDTRWDTQYF. As DNA, the CDR3 is TGTGCCAGCAGCTTGCCGTGGGACACCCGCTGGGATACGCAGTATTTT.

This chain links TRBV29-1 with TRBJ2-1; weak D call: TRBD2 (5 bases). Trimming stripped 5 bases from V and 2 bases from J, with 10 bases between. The CDR3 sequence is 13 residues long. The germline gives CDR1 SQVTM, CDR2 ANQGSEA. The CDR3 reads CSVPEGPYNEQFF. DNA for the CDR3: TGCAGCGTTCCTGAGGGCCCCTACAATGAGCAGTTCTTC.

J is TRBJ2-6 and V is TRBV19, with 7 bases lining up with TRBD1. The germline V gene encodes CDR1 LNHDA and CDR2 SQIVND (reference sequence). The CDR3 loop spans 18 amino acids. V lost 7 bases to trimming and J lost 0 bases; unmatched junction nucleotides: 12. The CDR3 DNA follows: TGTGCCAGTACCCCATCTAACAGGGGATACTCTGGGGCCAACGTCCTGACTTTC. This encodes CASTPSNRGYSGANVLTF.

The chain carries TRBV5-4 and TRBJ1-2, with 10 bases matching TRBD1. The junction had 8 bases not matched to a gene; V was cut back by 0 bases and J by 6 bases. The CDR3 is 16 residues long. CDR1 and CDR2 from the germline V gene are SGHNT and YYREEE (reference sequence). CDR3 protein: CASSLDDGTGDDGYTF. For the CDR3, the DNA is TGTGCCAGCAGCTTGGATGATGGGACAGGGGATGATGGCTACACCTTC. The entire variable domain, with the rest obtained from reference TRBV5-4 and TRBJ1-2, is as follows: ETGVTQSPTHLIKTRGQQVTLRCSSQSGHNTVSWYQQALGQGPQFIFQYYREEENGRGNFPPRFSGLQFPNYSSELNVNALELDDSALYLCASSLDDGTGDDGYTFGSGTRLTVV.

The gene calls are TRBV4-1 and TRBJ1-6; 10 bases match TRBD1. This CDR3 has 15 residues. J was trimmed by 7 bases and V by 4 bases; bases with no gene match: 4. Germline CDR1 reads MGHRA; CDR2 reads YSYEKL. Here the CDR3 reads CASSPDRGRNSPLHF. The CDR3 DNA reads TGCGCCAGCAGCCCAGACAGGGGGCGGAATTCACCCCTCCACTTT.

The chain couples TRBV9 to TRBJ2-1; 7 bases are shared with TRBD2. Looked up from germline, CDR1 is SGDLS and CDR2 is YYNGEE. The CDR3 is made up of 16 amino acids. J lost 0 bases, V lost 0 bases, and 3 bases had no gene match. CDR3 sequence: CASSVARGSSYNEQFF. The CDR3 nucleotides read TGTGCCAGCAGCGTAGCTCGCGGGAGCTCCTACAATGAGCAGTTCTTC.

This rearrangement joins TRBV5-1 to TRBJ2-5; 9 positions match TRBD2. V was pared by 4 bases and J by 5 bases, with 9 bases of the junction left unmatched. Germline V CDR1 and CDR2: SGHRS, YFSETQ. The CDR3 covers 15 residues. CDR3 in DNA: TGCGCCAGCAGCGAGGGTAGCGGGGGAGGGGAGACCCAGTACTTC. As protein: CASSEGSGGGETQYF.

This clone is a singleton in its sample. This rearrangement joins TRBV6-5 to TRBJ2-2; D remains unclear. From germline, CDR1 is MNHEY and CDR2 SVGAGI. This CDR3 has 14 residues. Trimming pared 0 bases from V and 6 bases from J, leaving 8 bases between. CDR3 DNA: TGTGCCAGCAGTTACTCCCAGGCCCCCGGGGAGCTGTTTTTT. This encodes CASSYSQAPGELFF.

The chain joins TRBV24-1 to TRBJ1-1; 7 positions agree with TRBD1. The CDR3 has 12 amino acids. V lost 8 bases to trimming and J lost 3 bases; unmatched junction nucleotides: 2. The germline CDR1 and CDR2 sequences are KGHDR and SFDVKD. The CDR3 loop reads CATKGQHTEAFF. CDR3 coding DNA: TGTGCCACCAAGGGACAGCACACTGAAGCTTTCTTT.

This chain uses TRBV12-3 or TRBV12-4 with TRBJ1-1; 7 bases align to TRBD1. The CDR3 length is 13 residues. Trimming cost V 4 bases and J 6 bases; bases outside gene matches: 5. CDR3 sequence: CASSSRQGSEAFF. The CDR3, as DNA: TGTGCCAGCAGTTCACGACAGGGTTCTGAAGCTTTCTTT.